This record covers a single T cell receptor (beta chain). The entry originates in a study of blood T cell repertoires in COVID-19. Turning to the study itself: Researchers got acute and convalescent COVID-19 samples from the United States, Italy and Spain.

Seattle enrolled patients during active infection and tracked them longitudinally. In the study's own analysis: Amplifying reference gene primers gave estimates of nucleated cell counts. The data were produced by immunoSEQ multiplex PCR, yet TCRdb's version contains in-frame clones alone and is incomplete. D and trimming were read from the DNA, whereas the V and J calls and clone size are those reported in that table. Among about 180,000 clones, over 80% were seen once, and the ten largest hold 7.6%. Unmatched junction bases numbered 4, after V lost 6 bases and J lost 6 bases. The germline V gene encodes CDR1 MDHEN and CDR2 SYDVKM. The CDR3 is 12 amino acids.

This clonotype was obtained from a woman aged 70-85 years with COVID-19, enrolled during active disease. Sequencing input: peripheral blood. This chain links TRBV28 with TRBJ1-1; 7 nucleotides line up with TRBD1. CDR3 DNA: TGTGCCAGCAGGAGACAGGGTGCTGAAGCTTTCTTT. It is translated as CASRRQGAEAFF.